The 14 T cell receptor beta chains in this list originate from one sample, sequenced in a study of blood T cell repertoires in COVID-19 (dated by TCRdb to the early 2020s). The receptor library was made with the immunoSEQ multiplex PCR assay. In its TCRdb copy, this immuneACCESS table keeps in-frame sequences only and misses some clones. Where compared with another copy, unresolved V genes explain less than half of these, and the others have no known cause. The sample has approximately 150,000 clones on record, about 86% of them singletons. The ten largest make up 2.5% to 4% of the sample. Sequencing was done on a sample of peripheral blood. These receptors all come from a man between 65 and 85 years old with acute or convalescent COVID-19.

Written as DNA, the CDR3 is TGTGCCAGCAGCCGGACCGGGACATCGAACACCGGGGAGCTGTTTTTT. This translates into CASSRTGTSNTGELFF. The V gene is TRBV11-2, the J gene TRBJ2-2; tentatively, D is TRBD1 (6 bases). Germline CDR1 and CDR2: SGHAT and FQNNGV. This CDR3 region has 16 residues. Trimming removed 5 bases from V and 0 bases from J, with 13 bases in between.

J is TRBJ1-2 and V is TRBV30; D unresolved. The CDR3 extends over 13 amino acids. Germline CDR1 is GTSNPN and CDR2 is SVGIG (reference sequence). V was clipped by 3 bases and J by 2 bases, with 10 bases between them. The CDR3 DNA sequence: TGTGCCTGGAGGAGAGGATTGAACTATGGCTACACCTTC. Translating it yields CAWRRGLNYGYTF.

CDR3 DNA sequence: TGTGCCAGCACCCACGGACAGGGGTCTGGAGAAAAACTGTTTTTT. This codes for CASTHGQGSGEKLFF. The J gene is TRBJ1-4, the V gene TRBV6-6; 9 bases match TRBD1. V lost 7 bases to trimming and J lost 8 bases; unmatched junction nucleotides: 11. This CDR3 contains 15 residues. The germline CDR1 and CDR2 sequences are MNHNY and SVGAGI (reference sequence).

The rearrangement joins TRBV15 to TRBJ2-5; D might be TRBD1 (6 bases). The V gene's germline CDR1 is LNHNV and CDR2 YYDKDF (reference sequence). V was cut by 0 bases and J by 1 base, with 12 bases left in between. The CDR3 has 16 amino acids. For the CDR3, the DNA is TGTGCCACCAGCAGAGATCGGGACATCCTCCAAGAGACCCAGTACTTC. Protein product: CATSRDRDILQETQYF.

The CDR3 nucleotides are TGTGCCACCAGTCAGACTAACTATGGCTACACCTTC. Translation gives CATSQTNYGYTF. The chain has TRBV24-1 and TRBJ1-2; D is unresolved. The CDR3 extends over 12 amino acids. Germline V CDR1 and CDR2: KGHDR, SFDVKD. V lost 6 bases, J lost 0 bases, and 4 bases lay in between.

J is TRBJ1-4 and V is TRBV4-1; TRBD1 agrees at 11 bases. V trimming: 3 bases; J trimming: 8 bases; junction bases outside the gene matches: 8. This CDR3 is built from 16 residues. Germline assignment: CDR1 MGHRA and CDR2 YSYEKL. The CDR3 spells CASSHGQGAGREKLFF. Here the CDR3 DNA reads TGCGCCAGCAGCCACGGACAGGGGGCCGGCAGGGAAAAACTGTTTTTT.

The rearrangement uses TRBV24-1 and TRBJ2-7; perhaps TRBD1 as D (6 bases). Germline CDR1 KGHDR, CDR2 SFDVKD. The V and J ends lost 4 bases and 1 base respectively, with 10 bases between them. The CDR3 covers 14 residues. Here the CDR3 reads CATSEGGRSYEQYF. CDR3 nucleotide sequence: TGTGCCACCAGTGAAGGGGGACGGTCCTACGAGCAGTACTTC.

This chain connects TRBV27 to TRBJ2-7; D ambiguous. CDR3 length: 13 residues. Trimming removed 5 bases from V and 6 bases from J, with 14 bases in between. Germline V lookup: CDR1 MNHEY, CDR2 SMNVEV (reference sequence). The CDR3: CASSGSLPLEQYF. In DNA form, the CDR3 reads TGTGCCAGCAGTGGCTCCCTGCCCCTCGAGCAGTACTTC.

The chain employs TRBV28 and TRBJ2-1; 7 bases match TRBD2. CDR1 MDHEN and CDR2 SYDVKM come from the germline V gene. V dropped 6 bases and J dropped 6; count of bases not matched to a gene: 14. The CDR3 loop spans 16 amino acids. The CDR3 loop is CASSQTAGVGGNEQFF. The CDR3 DNA follows: TGTGCCAGCAGCCAAACTGCGGGAGTGGGGGGCAATGAGCAGTTCTTC.

The V and J genes are TRBV19 and TRBJ1-3; D is uncertain. CDR3 length: 16 amino acids. With 3 bases removed from V and 2 bases from J, the gap between germline ends came to 14 bases. Per germline, CDR1 LNHDA and CDR2 SQIVND (reference sequence). This chain's CDR3 is CASSIAGSSTGNTIYF. CDR3 DNA sequence: TGTGCCAGTAGTATTGCAGGCTCGTCCACTGGAAACACCATATATTTT.

The chain carries TRBV5-1 and TRBJ2-2; 12 bases align to TRBD2. The V gene's germline CDR1 is SGHRS and CDR2 YFSETQ. The CDR3 contains 15 residues. V lost 4 bases, J lost 6 bases, and 4 bases stayed unmatched. CDR3 region: CASSAGLAGPGELFF. The DNA of the CDR3 is TGCGCCAGCAGCGCCGGACTAGCGGGGCCCGGGGAGCTGTTTTTT.

The chain uses TRBV6-5 and TRBJ2-7; the match to TRBD2 covers 12 bases. The CDR3 is 15 amino acids. Per the germline V gene, CDR1 is MNHEY and CDR2 is SVGAGI. J lost 3 bases, V lost 5 bases, and 5 bases had no gene match. In DNA, the CDR3 is TGTGCCAGCAGTCCTCGGACTAGCGGGGACTACGAGCAGTACTTC. Translated, it gives CASSPRTSGDYEQYF.

The CDR3 DNA is TGTGCCAGCAGCCCGGACAGGGGTGGCAATCAGCCCCAGCATTTT. Translated, it gives CASSPDRGGNQPQHF. V gene TRBV7-9 combines with J gene TRBJ1-5; 9 nucleotides match TRBD1. The CDR3 is 15 amino acids. Germline V CDR1 and CDR2: SEHNR, FQNEAQ (reference sequence). V trimming: 5 bases; J trimming: 2 bases; junction bases outside the gene matches: 4.

The chain employs TRBV6-5 and TRBJ2-5, with TRBD1 as a possible D gene (6 bases). Trimming stripped 5 bases from V and 0 bases from J, with 10 bases between. The CDR3 sequence is 14 residues long. Per germline, CDR1 MNHEY and CDR2 SVGAGI. CDR3 loop: CASSHRDNQETQYF. The CDR3, as DNA: TGTGCCAGCAGTCACCGGGACAACCAAGAGACCCAGTACTTC.